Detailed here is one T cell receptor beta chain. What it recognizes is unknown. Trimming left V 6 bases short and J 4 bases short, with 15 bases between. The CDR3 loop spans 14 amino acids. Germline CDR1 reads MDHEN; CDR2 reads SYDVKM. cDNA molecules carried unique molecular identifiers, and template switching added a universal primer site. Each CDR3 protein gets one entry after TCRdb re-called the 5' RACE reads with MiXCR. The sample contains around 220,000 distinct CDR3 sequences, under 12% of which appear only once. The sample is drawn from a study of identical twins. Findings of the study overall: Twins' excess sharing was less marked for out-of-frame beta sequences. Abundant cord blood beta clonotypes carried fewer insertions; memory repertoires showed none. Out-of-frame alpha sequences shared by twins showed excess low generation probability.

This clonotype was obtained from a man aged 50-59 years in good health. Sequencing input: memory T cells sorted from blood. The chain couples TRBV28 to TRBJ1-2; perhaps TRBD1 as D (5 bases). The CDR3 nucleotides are TGTGCCAGCAGGGGGCCTCGGGTCGGCTATGGCTACACCTTC. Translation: CASRGPRVGYGYTF.